The text below deals with one TCR beta chain. The antigen is undetermined. Libraries were prepared by immunoSEQ multiplex PCR; TCRdb keeps only in-frame clonotypes and omits some of them. The sample consists of 2 million to 3 million clones, 80% to 95% of them appearing once. This specimen comes from a study of shared clonotypes between healthy human individuals. Overall study: Each donor contributed plates that comprised three CD4 naive, three CD4 memory, two CD8 naive and one CD8 memory.

Whole-study results and caveats: Sequencing of the sorted subsets was shown by rarefaction to be incomplete despite large depth. Among donors, sharing of clonotypes was expected to be affected by sequencing depth.

The TCR sequence derives from a man between 18 and 35 years old in good health. Some clones in this sample may be carry-over from other donors' samples. Sequencing used naive CD4+ T cells from PBMCs. Subset here: CD45RA+ positively selected.

The CDR3 region is CASSYLAGVTVGTDTQYF. CDR3 in DNA: TGTGCCAGCAGTTACCTAGCGGGAGTTACCGTTGGCACAGATACGCAGTATTTT. This chain connects TRBV2 to TRBJ2-3; 10 positions match TRBD2. V lost 5 bases and J lost 1; bases outside the gene matches: 12. This CDR3 is 18 amino acids long. Germline V lookup: CDR1 SNHLY, CDR2 FYNNEI.